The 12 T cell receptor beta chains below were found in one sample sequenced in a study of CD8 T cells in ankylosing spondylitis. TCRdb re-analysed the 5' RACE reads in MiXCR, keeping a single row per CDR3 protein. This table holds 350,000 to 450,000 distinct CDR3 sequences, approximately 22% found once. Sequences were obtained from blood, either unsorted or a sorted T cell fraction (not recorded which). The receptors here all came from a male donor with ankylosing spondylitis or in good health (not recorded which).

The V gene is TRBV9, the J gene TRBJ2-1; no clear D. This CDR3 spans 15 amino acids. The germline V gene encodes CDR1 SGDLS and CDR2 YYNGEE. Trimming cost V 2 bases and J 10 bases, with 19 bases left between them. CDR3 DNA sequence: TGTGCCAGCAGCGTGGGCTCAGGCGAGGTGCGGGAGCAGTTCTTC. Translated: CASSVGSGEVREQFF.

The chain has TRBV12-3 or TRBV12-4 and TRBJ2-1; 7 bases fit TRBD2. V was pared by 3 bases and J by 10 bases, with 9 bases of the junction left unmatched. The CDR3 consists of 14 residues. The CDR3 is CASSLAGVYEEQFF. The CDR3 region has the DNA TGTGCCAGCAGTTTGGCGGGGGTTTACGAGGAGCAGTTCTTC.

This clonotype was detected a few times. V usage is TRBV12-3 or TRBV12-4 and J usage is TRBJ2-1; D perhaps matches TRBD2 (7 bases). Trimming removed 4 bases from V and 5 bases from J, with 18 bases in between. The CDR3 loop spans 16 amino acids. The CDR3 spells CASSSRTGGLNNEQFF. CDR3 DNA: TGTGCCAGCAGTTCTAGGACCGGGGGGCTGAACAATGAGCAGTTCTTC.

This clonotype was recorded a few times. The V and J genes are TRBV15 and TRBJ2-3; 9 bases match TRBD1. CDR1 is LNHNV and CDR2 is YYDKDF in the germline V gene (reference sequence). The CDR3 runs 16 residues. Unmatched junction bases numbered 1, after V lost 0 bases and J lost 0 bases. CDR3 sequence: CATSRDGTGSTDTQYF. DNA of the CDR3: TGTGCCACCAGCAGAGACGGGACAGGGAGCACAGATACGCAGTATTTT.

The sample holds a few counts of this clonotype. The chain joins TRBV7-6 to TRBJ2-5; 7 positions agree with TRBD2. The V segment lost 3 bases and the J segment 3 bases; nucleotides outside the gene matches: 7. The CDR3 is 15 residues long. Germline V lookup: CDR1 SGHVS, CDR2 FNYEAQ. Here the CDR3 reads CASSFLPSGEETQYF. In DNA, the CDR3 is TGTGCCAGCAGCTTCCTGCCTAGCGGTGAAGAGACCCAGTACTTC.

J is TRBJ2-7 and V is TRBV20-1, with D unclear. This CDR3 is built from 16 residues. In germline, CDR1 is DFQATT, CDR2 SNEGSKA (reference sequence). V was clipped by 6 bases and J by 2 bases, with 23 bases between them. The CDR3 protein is CSARSVTASRAYEQYF. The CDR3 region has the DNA TGCAGTGCACGAAGCGTGACCGCCTCTCGCGCCTACGAGCAGTACTTC.

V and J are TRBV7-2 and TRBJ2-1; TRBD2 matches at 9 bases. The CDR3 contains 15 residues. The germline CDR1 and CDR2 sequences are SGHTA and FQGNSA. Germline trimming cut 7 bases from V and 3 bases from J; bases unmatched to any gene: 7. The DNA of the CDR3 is TGTGCCAGCACCCGAGCGGGGGGAATCTACAATGAGCAGTTCTTC. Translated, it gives CASTRAGGIYNEQFF. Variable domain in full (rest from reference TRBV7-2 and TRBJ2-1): GAGVSQSPSNKVTEKGKDVELRCDPISGHTALYWYRQSLGQGLEFLIYFQGNSAPDKSGLPSDRFSAERTGGSVSTLTIQRTQQEDSAVYLCASTRAGGIYNEQFFGPGTRLTVL.

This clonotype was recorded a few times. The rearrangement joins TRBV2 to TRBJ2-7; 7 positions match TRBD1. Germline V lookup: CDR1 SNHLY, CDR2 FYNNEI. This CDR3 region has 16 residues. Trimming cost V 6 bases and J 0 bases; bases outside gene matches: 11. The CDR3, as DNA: TGTGCCAGCAGAAATCCTTGGGACAGCACCTCCTACGAGCAGTACTTC. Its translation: CASRNPWDSTSYEQYF.

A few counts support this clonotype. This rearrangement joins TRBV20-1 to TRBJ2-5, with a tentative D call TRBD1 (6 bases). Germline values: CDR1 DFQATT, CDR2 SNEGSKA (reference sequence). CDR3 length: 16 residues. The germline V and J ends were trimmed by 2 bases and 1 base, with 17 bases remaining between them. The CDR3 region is CSARSRGHRIQETQYF. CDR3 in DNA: TGCAGTGCTAGATCGAGGGGACATCGGATCCAAGAGACCCAGTACTTC.

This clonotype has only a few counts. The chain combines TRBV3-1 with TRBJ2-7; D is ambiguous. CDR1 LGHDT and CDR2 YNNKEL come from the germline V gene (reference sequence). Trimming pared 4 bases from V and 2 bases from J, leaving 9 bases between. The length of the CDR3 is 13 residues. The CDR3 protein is CASSPSNTYEQYF. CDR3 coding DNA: TGTGCCAGCAGCCCGTCCAACACCTACGAGCAGTACTTC.

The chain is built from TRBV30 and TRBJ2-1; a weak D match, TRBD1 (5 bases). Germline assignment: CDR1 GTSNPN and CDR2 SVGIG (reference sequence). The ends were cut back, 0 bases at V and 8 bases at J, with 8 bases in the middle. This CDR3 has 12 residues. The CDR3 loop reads CAWSVGVYEQFF. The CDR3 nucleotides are TGTGCCTGGAGTGTAGGGGTTTATGAGCAGTTCTTC.

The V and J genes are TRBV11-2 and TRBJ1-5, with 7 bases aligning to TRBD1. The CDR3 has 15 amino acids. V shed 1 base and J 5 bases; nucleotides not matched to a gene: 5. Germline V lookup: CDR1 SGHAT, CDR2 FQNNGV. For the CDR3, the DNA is TGTGCCAGCAGCTTAGCCGACAGGGACGATCAGCCCCAGCATTTT. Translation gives CASSLADRDDQPQHF.